Following are 26 T cell receptor beta chains from one sample sequenced in a study of beta chain features in type 1 diabetes. The authors reverse transcribed all of the isolated RNA, so sequencing captured expressed TCRB transcripts. Method: immunoSEQ multiplex PCR; TCRdb's copy keeps in-frame clones and lacks some. The sample lists around 300,000 clones; under 8.5% were seen once. Sequencing was carried out using central memory CD4+ T cells from blood. Receptors originate from a woman aged 18-29 years in good health.

This clone was recorded a few times. The V gene is TRBV18, the J gene TRBJ2-7; 8 bases fit TRBD1. The CDR3 is made up of 14 amino acids. Germline loops: CDR1 KGHSH, CDR2 LQKENI. V lost 2 bases, J lost 2 bases, and 2 bases stayed unmatched. The CDR3 protein is CASSPGTGPYEQYF. As DNA, the CDR3 is TGTGCCAGCTCACCAGGGACAGGTCCCTACGAGCAGTACTTC.

This chain uses TRBV5-6 with TRBJ1-5; D is unclear. There are 15 residues in the CDR3. CDR1 is SGHDT and CDR2 is YYEEEE in the germline V gene. V was clipped by 1 base and J by 3 bases, with 11 bases between them. The CDR3 reads CASSLLAAHNQPQHF. CDR3 sequence (DNA): TGTGCCAGCAGCTTGTTGGCAGCCCACAATCAGCCCCAGCATTTT.

This clone was seen a handful of times. V gene TRBV7-8 combines with J gene TRBJ2-5; 7 bases are shared with TRBD2. Looked up from germline, CDR1 is SGHVS and CDR2 is FQNEAQ. This CDR3 is built from 15 residues. V shed 3 bases and J 4 bases; nucleotides not matched to a gene: 8. The DNA for the CDR3 is TGTGCCAGCAGCTTTGGACCGGCTAGCGGAGAGACCCAGTACTTC. This encodes CASSFGPASGETQYF. Using reference TRBV7-8 and TRBJ2-5 for the parts outside the CDR3, the full variable domain is GAGVSQSPRYKVAKRGQDVALRCDPISGHVSLFWYQQALGQGPEFLTYFQNEAQLDKSGLPSDRFFAERPEGSVSTLKIQRTQQEDSAVYLCASSFGPASGETQYFGPGTRLLVL.

This clone was seen repeatedly, ten times or more. The chain's CDR3 is CASSPRGGQSQYF. The CDR3 region has the DNA TGTGCCAGCAGCCCCCGGGGCGGGCAGTCGCAGTATTTT. The genes are TRBV7-9 and TRBJ2-3; D may be TRBD1 or TRBD2 (5 bases each). The germline V and J ends were trimmed by 5 bases and 10 bases, with 16 bases remaining between them. The V gene's germline CDR1 is SEHNR and CDR2 FQNEAQ (reference sequence). This CDR3 is built from 13 residues. The full variable domain, in which reference TRBV7-9 and TRBJ2-3 provide the parts outside the CDR3, is DTGVSQNPRHKITKRGQNVTFRCDPISEHNRLYWYRQTLGQGPEFLTYFQNEAQLEKSRLLSDRFSAERPKGSFSTLEIQRTEQGDSAMYLCASSPRGGQSQYFGPGTRLTVL.

This clone was detected only a few times. The chain carries TRBV7-9 and TRBJ2-1; TRBD1 agrees at 9 bases. The CDR3 loop spans 15 amino acids. V dropped 7 bases and J dropped 1; count of bases not matched to a gene: 5. CDR1 SEHNR and CDR2 FQNEAQ come from the germline V gene (reference sequence). The CDR3 sequence: CASIRTGASYNEQFF. The CDR3 bases are TGTGCCAGCATTAGGACAGGGGCTTCCTACAATGAGCAGTTCTTC.

This clone was picked up a small number of times. The chain combines TRBV7-2 with TRBJ2-5; D might be TRBD2 (5 bases). The ends were cut back, 5 bases at V and 5 bases at J, with 9 bases in the middle. The CDR3 runs 12 residues. Germline CDR1 is SGHTA and CDR2 is FQGNSA. CDR3 sequence reads: CASSQWRETQYF. CDR3 DNA: TGTGCCAGCAGCCAGTGGAGGGAGACCCAGTACTTC.

In its sample, this clone was seen many times. V and J are TRBV27 and TRBJ1-6; no firm D call. Germline CDR1 reads MNHEY; CDR2 reads SMNVEV (reference sequence). This CDR3 has 13 residues. Trimming removed 6 bases from V and 7 bases from J, with 10 bases in between. The CDR3 sequence: CASSHNGNSPLHF. CDR3 sequence (DNA): TGTGCCAGCAGCCATAATGGAAATTCACCCCTCCACTTT.

This chain joins TRBV14 and TRBJ2-2, with 8 bases that match TRBD1. This CDR3 has 13 residues. Per the germline V gene, CDR1 is SGHDN and CDR2 is FVKESK. Trimming at V came to 3 bases and at J to 6 bases, leaving 0 bases not matched to a gene. This CDR3 reads CASSQTGAGELFF. The CDR3 region has the DNA TGTGCCAGCAGCCAGACAGGGGCCGGGGAGCTGTTTTTT.

This clone was detected a few times. The CDR3 DNA sequence: TGTGCCAGCATCCCCGCCCACAGGACAGGGGAGGGCTACACCTTC. Residues: CASIPAHRTGEGYTF. The gene calls are TRBV28 and TRBJ1-2; the match to TRBD1 covers 9 bases. In germline, CDR1 is MDHEN, CDR2 SYDVKM. The junction had 14 bases not matched to a gene; V was cut back by 7 bases and J by 8 bases. The CDR3 contains 15 residues.

This clone was observed a few times. The genes are TRBV27 and TRBJ1-1; TRBD1 is a possible D gene (5 bases). CDR1 is MNHEY, CDR2 SMNVEV, per germline (reference sequence). The CDR3 sequence is 14 residues long. Between the trimmed V and J ends, which lost 3 bases and 6 bases, there was a span of 14 bases. The CDR3 DNA is TGTGCCAGCAGTTTCGTCGACAGAGGGCCTGAAGCTTTCTTT. Protein product: CASSFVDRGPEAFF.

The chain links TRBV27 to TRBJ2-1; the match to TRBD2 covers 9 bases. The CDR3 has 16 residues. The germline CDR1 and CDR2 sequences are MNHEY and SMNVEV (reference sequence). With 4 bases clipped from V and 2 bases from J, the junction kept 6 bases outside the gene matches. For the CDR3, the DNA is TGTGCCAGCAGTTCAAGACTAGCGGCACCCTACAATGAGCAGTTCTTC. It encodes CASSSRLAAPYNEQFF.

This CDR3 is CASSYLSGRVGNEQFF. In nucleotides, the CDR3 is TGTGCCAGCAGTTACTTATCGGGCAGGGTGGGCAATGAGCAGTTCTTC. The chain links TRBV6-6 to TRBJ2-1, with D possibly TRBD1 on 5 matching bases. The V gene lost 1 base and the J gene lost 6 bases, with 16 bases spanning the gap. The CDR3 sequence is 16 residues long. Germline values: CDR1 MNHNY, CDR2 SVGAGI (reference sequence).

This clone was seen a few times. V usage is TRBV6-1 and J usage is TRBJ1-2; the D gene is possibly TRBD1 (6 bases). CDR3 size: 13 residues. In germline, CDR1 is MNHNS, CDR2 SASEGT. V lost 2 bases, J lost 4 bases, and 8 bases lay in between. Here the CDR3 DNA reads TGTGCCAGCAGTGAAACAGGGACCTATGGCTACACCTTC. It is translated as CASSETGTYGYTF.

This clone was seen more than once but under ten times. The chain uses TRBV28 and TRBJ1-5; D may be TRBD1 (5 bases). CDR1 is MDHEN, CDR2 SYDVKM, per germline. This CDR3 has 16 residues. V lost 6 bases and J 0 bases, leaving 15 bases between the germline ends. The CDR3 reads CASSPDLGVSNQPQHF. Here the CDR3 DNA reads TGTGCCAGCAGCCCCGACCTGGGGGTTAGCAATCAGCCCCAGCATTTT.

This clone was recorded many times. The chain carries TRBV13 and TRBJ2-1; tentative D call: TRBD1 (6 bases). CDR3 length: 17 residues. V was pared by 5 bases and J by 1 base, with 18 bases between. Germline-derived CDR1 and CDR2 are PRHDT and FYEKMQ (reference sequence). The CDR3 DNA follows: TGTGCCAGCAGCGTAACAGGGTGGGGGAGATCCTACAATGAGCAGTTCTTC. Translated, it gives CASSVTGWGRSYNEQFF.

The V call is TRBV28, the J call TRBJ1-1; TRBD1 matches 9 bases. CDR3 length equals 16 residues. Trimming took 0 bases from V and 5 from J; bases not matched to a gene: 7. Per the germline V gene, CDR1 is MDHEN and CDR2 is SYDVKM. CDR3 region: CASSLWGDRDGTEAFF. The CDR3 DNA is TGTGCCAGCAGTTTATGGGGGGACAGGGATGGGACTGAAGCTTTCTTT.

J is TRBJ1-1 and V is TRBV18, with D maybe TRBD1 (5 bases). Germline-derived CDR1 and CDR2 are KGHSH and LQKENI. The CDR3 is made up of 13 amino acids. The V end was cut by 3 bases, the J end by 9 bases, with 14 bases between. CDR3: CASSPGPREQAFF. CDR3 sequence (DNA): TGTGCCAGCTCACCTGGTCCCAGGGAGCAAGCTTTCTTT.

In this sample, this clone turned up a few times. The J gene is TRBJ1-1, the V gene TRBV7-2; D unclear. Germline loops: CDR1 SGHTA, CDR2 FQGNSA. The CDR3 loop spans 16 amino acids. V was shortened by 5 bases and J by 1 base, with 17 bases between the two germline ends. The CDR3: CASSPHRAGANTEAFF. DNA of the CDR3: TGTGCCAGCAGCCCCCATCGGGCAGGAGCGAACACTGAAGCTTTCTTT.

The rearrangement uses TRBV6-6 and TRBJ1-6, with D unresolved. Germline lookup yields CDR1 MNHNY and CDR2 SVGAGI (reference sequence). V was trimmed by 6 bases and J by 14 bases, leaving 17 bases between them. This CDR3 has 13 amino acids. The CDR3 region has the DNA TGTGCCAGCAGGATCCCTTCAGGTGCCACCCTCCACTTT. Protein: CASRIPSGATLHF.

V usage is TRBV5-6 and J usage is TRBJ2-3; D is possibly TRBD1 (6 bases). Per germline, CDR1 SGHDT and CDR2 YYEEEE. Trimming stripped 4 bases from V and 5 bases from J, with 11 bases between. The CDR3 runs to 13 residues. DNA for the CDR3: TGTGCCAGCAGCCACAGGGTGGGAGATACGCAGTATTTT. The encoded protein is CASSHRVGDTQYF.

This clone was detected only a few times. The chain is built from TRBV7-2 and TRBJ2-1; unclear D gene. Germline V gene lookup returns CDR1 SGHTA and CDR2 FQGNSA. The CDR3 runs 14 residues. Deletions cut 1 base from V and 3 bases from J, with 7 bases between. The CDR3 nucleotides are TGTGCCAGCAGCTTAGGAGGCGGCTACAATGAGCAGTTCTTC. Translated: CASSLGGGYNEQFF. Full variable domain (rest looked up from reference TRBV7-2 and TRBJ2-1): GAGVSQSPSNKVTEKGKDVELRCDPISGHTALYWYRQSLGQGLEFLIYFQGNSAPDKSGLPSDRFSAERTGGSVSTLTIQRTQQEDSAVYLCASSLGGGYNEQFFGPGTRLTVL.

This clone was counted between two and nine times. The chain couples TRBV7-2 to TRBJ2-4; D remains unclear. With 1 base removed from V and 4 bases from J, the gap between germline ends came to 5 bases. The germline V gene encodes CDR1 SGHTA and CDR2 FQGNSA. The CDR3 runs to 13 residues. The CDR3 reads CASSLEAKNIQYF. The CDR3 DNA is TGTGCCAGCAGCTTAGAAGCAAAAAACATTCAGTACTTC.

V gene TRBV7-3 combines with J gene TRBJ2-6; perhaps TRBD1 as D (6 bases). Germline V gene lookup returns CDR1 SGHTA and CDR2 FQGTGA. This CDR3 is 16 amino acids long. V was trimmed by 5 bases and J by 2 bases, leaving 13 bases between them. CDR3 residues: CASSAQPGAGANVLTF. The CDR3 region has the DNA TGTGCCAGCAGCGCCCAGCCAGGGGCTGGGGCCAACGTCCTGACTTTC.

The sample holds a few counts of this clone. The rearrangement links TRBV11-2 to TRBJ2-5; 16 bases are shared with TRBD2. This CDR3 region has 18 residues. Germline-derived CDR1 and CDR2 are SGHAT and FQNNGV. The junction had 7 bases not matched to a gene; V was cut back by 1 base and J by 5 bases. DNA of the CDR3: TGTGCCAGCAGCTTAGTGGGACTAGCGGGAGGGCCTCGGGAGACCCAGTACTTC. Residues: CASSLVGLAGGPRETQYF.

The sample holds a few counts of this clone. The rearrangement uses TRBV5-6 and TRBJ2-1; D not resolved. The CDR3 spans 15 residues. The germline gives CDR1 SGHDT, CDR2 YYEEEE. Trimming took 1 base from V and 0 from J, leaving 8 bases between them. As DNA, the CDR3 is TGTGCCAGCAGCTTGTACCATCCCTCCTACAATGAGCAGTTCTTC. Protein: CASSLYHPSYNEQFF.

This clone was seen more than once but under ten times. The DNA is omitted, as the CDR3 cannot be located on it reliably, and the CDR3 follows TCRdb's listing. V gene TRBV5-6 combines with J gene TRBJ2-1; TRBD1 is the table's D call and was not checked against the DNA. The CDR3 spans 17 residues, counting both ends. CDR1 is SGHDT and CDR2 is YYEEEE in the germline V gene. The CDR3 is CASSFLWAASFYNEQFF.